This T cell receptor beta chain comes out of a study of T cells in localized non-small cell lung cancer. General study points: Adjacent lung exhibited a median of about 50 among the 100 most abundant tumor clones. Increased T cell density in blood showed an association with longer overall survival. Analysis by sequencing included only one tumor region, so heterogeneity remains possible. The greatest T cell clonality was found in uninvolved adjacent lung (higher than in tumor).

The CDR3 contains 12 residues. The germline gives CDR1 SQVTM, CDR2 ANQGSEA. Trimming cost V 4 bases and J 3 bases, with 10 bases left between them. As concerns this clone: The antigen remains unidentified.

Clones were read by immunoSEQ multiplex PCR, and TCRdb kept only the in-frame ones, dropping some. This repertoire shows under 20,000 clones, about 91% found once; its top ten account for almost 8.5%. This TCR was sampled from a man aged 35-75 years with stage I lung adenocarcinoma. The chain uses TRBV29-1 and TRBJ2-7, with a tentative D call TRBD1 (6 bases). Sequenced material: peripheral blood, taken before any cancer treatment. The CDR3 nucleotides read TGCAGCGTTGGGCCAGGGGACTACGAGCAGTACTTC. Its translation is CSVGPGDYEQYF.